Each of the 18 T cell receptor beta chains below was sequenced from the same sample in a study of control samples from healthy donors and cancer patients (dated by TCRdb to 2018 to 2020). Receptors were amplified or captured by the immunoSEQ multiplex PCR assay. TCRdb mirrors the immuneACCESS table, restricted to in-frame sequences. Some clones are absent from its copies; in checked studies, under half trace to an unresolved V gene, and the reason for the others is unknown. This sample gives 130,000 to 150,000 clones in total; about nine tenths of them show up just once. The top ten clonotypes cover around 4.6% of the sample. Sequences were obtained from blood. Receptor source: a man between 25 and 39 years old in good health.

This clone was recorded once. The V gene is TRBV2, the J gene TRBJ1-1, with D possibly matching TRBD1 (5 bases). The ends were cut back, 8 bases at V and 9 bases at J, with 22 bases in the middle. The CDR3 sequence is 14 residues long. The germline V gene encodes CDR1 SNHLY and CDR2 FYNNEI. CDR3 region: CASGGLGTGRKAFF. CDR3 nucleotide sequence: TGTGCCAGCGGAGGATTGGGAACAGGACGAAAAGCTTTCTTT.

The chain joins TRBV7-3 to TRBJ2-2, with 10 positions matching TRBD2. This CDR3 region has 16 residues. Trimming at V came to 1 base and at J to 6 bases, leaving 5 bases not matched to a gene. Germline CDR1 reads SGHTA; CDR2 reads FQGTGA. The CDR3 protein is CASSLRASGGAGELFF. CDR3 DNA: TGTGCCAGCAGCTTAAGGGCCAGCGGGGGGGCCGGGGAGCTGTTTTTT.

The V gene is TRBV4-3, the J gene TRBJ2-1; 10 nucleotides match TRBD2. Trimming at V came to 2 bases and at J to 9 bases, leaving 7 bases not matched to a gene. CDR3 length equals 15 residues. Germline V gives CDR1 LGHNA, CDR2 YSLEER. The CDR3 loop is CASSQSGTSDGEQFF. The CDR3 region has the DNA TGCGCCAGCAGCCAATCCGGGACTAGCGACGGTGAGCAGTTCTTC.

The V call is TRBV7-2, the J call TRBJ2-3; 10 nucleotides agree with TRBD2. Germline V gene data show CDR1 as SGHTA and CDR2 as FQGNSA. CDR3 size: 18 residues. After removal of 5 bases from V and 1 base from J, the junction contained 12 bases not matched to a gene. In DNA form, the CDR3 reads TGTGCCAGCAGCCCCTCTTCCGGGACTAGCGCACGCACAGATACGCAGTATTTT. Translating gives CASSPSSGTSARTDTQYF. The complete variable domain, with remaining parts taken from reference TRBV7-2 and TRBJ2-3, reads GAGVSQSPSNKVTEKGKDVELRCDPISGHTALYWYRQSLGQGLEFLIYFQGNSAPDKSGLPSDRFSAERTGGSVSTLTIQRTQQEDSAVYLCASSPSSGTSARTDTQYFGPGTRLTVL.

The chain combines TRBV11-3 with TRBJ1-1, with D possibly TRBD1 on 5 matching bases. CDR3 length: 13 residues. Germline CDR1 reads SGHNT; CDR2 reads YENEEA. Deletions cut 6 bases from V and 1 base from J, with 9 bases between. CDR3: CASRGVENTEAFF. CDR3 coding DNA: TGTGCCAGCAGAGGGGTGGAGAACACTGAAGCTTTCTTT.

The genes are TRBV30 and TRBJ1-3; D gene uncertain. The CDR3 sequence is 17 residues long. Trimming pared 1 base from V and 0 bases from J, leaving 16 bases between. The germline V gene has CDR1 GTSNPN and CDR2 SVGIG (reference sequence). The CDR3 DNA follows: TGTGCCTGGAGTGCCGATGGAGGGCCGAGCTCTGGAAACACCATATATTTT. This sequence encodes CAWSADGGPSSGNTIYF.

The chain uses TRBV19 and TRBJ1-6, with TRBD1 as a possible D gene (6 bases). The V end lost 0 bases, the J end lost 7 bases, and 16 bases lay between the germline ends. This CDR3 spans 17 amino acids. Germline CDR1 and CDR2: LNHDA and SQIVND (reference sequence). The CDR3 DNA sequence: TGTGCCAGTAGTATAGAGGGGACACATCCTGCAAATTCACCCCTCCACTTT. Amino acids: CASSIEGTHPANSPLHF.

The CDR3 bases are TGTGCCAGCAGCGGACTGCTCGGCGAGCAGTACTTC. It is translated as CASSGLLGEQYF. The chain carries TRBV7-8 and TRBJ2-7, with D possibly TRBD2 on 5 matching bases. The V gene lost 5 bases and the J gene lost 6 bases, with 11 bases spanning the gap. The CDR3 loop spans 12 amino acids. Germline CDR1 SGHVS, CDR2 FQNEAQ. Full variable domain (remainder filled in from reference TRBV7-8 and TRBJ2-7): GAGVSQSPRYKVAKRGQDVALRCDPISGHVSLFWYQQALGQGPEFLTYFQNEAQLDKSGLPSDRFFAERPEGSVSTLKIQRTQQEDSAVYLCASSGLLGEQYFGPGTRLTVT.

The CDR3 reads CASSYPRLGGTDTQYF. Here the CDR3 DNA reads TGTGCCAGCAGCTACCCCCGATTGGGGGGCACAGATACGCAGTATTTT. The rearrangement joins TRBV11-2 to TRBJ2-3; D is tentatively TRBD1 or TRBD2 (5 bases each). Trimming cost V 4 bases and J 1 base, with 15 bases left between them. The CDR3 contains 16 residues. Germline V lookup: CDR1 SGHAT, CDR2 FQNNGV.

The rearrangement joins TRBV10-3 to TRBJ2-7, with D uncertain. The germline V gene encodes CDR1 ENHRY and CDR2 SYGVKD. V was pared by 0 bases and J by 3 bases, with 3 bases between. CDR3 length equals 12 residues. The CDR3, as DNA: TGTGCCATCAGTGAGTCTTACTACGAGCAGTACTTC. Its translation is CAISESYYEQYF.

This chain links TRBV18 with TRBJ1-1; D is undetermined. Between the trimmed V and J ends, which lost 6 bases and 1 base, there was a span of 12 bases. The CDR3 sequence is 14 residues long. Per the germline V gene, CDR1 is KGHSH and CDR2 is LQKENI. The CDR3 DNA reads TGTGCCAGCTCGCCCCTCATGAAGAACACTGAAGCTTTCTTT. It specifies CASSPLMKNTEAFF.

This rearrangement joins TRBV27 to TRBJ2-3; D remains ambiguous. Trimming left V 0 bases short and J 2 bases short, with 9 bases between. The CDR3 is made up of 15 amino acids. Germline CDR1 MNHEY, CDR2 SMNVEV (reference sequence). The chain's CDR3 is CASSLSNRHTDTQYF. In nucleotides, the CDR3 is TGTGCCAGCAGTTTATCGAACAGACACACAGATACGCAGTATTTT.

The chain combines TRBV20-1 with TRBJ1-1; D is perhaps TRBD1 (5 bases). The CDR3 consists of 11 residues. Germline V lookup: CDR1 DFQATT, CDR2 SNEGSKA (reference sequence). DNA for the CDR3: TGCACCGGTACGAGGGGAACTGAAGCTTTCTTT. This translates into CTGTRGTEAFF.

CDR3 nucleotides: TGTGCCAGCTCACCTTCATCGGGACTAACTTACAATGAGCAGTTCTTC. Translating gives CASSPSSGLTYNEQFF. The chain combines TRBV18 with TRBJ2-1, with 7 bases aligning to TRBD2. Unmatched junction bases numbered 9, after V lost 3 bases and J lost 4 bases. The CDR3 runs 16 residues. From germline, CDR1 is KGHSH and CDR2 LQKENI.

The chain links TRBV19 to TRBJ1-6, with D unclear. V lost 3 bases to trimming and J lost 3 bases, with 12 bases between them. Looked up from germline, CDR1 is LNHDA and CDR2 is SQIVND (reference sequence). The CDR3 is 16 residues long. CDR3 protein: CASSMSPASYNSPLHF. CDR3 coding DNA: TGTGCCAGTAGTATGAGCCCAGCCAGCTATAATTCACCCCTCCACTTT. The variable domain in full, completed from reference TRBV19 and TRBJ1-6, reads DGGITQSPKYLFRKEGQNVTLSCEQNLNHDAMYWYRQDPGQGLRLIYYSQIVNDFQKGDIAEGYSVSREKKESFPLTVTSAQKNPTAFYLCASSMSPASYNSPLHFGNGTRLTVT.

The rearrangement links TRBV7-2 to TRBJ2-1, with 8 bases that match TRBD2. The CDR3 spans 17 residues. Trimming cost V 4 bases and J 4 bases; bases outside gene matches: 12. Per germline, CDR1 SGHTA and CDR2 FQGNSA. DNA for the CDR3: TGTGCCAGCAGCTCGCAGGGCGGGAGGTATAGGTACAATGAGCAGTTCTTC. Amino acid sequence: CASSSQGGRYRYNEQFF.

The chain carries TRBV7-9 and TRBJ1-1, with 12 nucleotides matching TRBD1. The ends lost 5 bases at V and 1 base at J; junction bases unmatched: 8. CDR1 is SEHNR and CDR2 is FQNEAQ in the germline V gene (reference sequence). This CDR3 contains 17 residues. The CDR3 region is CASSPGTGGPENTEAFF. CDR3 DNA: TGTGCCAGCAGCCCCGGGACAGGGGGCCCAGAGAACACTGAAGCTTTCTTT.

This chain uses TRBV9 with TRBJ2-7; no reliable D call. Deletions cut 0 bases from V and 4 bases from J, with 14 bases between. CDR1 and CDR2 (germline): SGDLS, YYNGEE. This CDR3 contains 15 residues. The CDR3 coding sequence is TGTGCCAGCAGCGTAGGTTCTCGGCTCAGTTACGAGCAGTACTTC. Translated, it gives CASSVGSRLSYEQYF.